This TCR beta chain was sequenced during a study of cytomegalovirus exposure and HLA in healthy donors. Whole-study results and caveats: In vitro assays verified that three CMV-associated chains recognized CMV antigens specifically.

The CDR3 runs 14 residues. V shed 5 bases and J 2 bases; nucleotides not matched to a gene: 5. Looked up from germline, CDR1 is MNHEY and CDR2 is SVGAGI. PCR was performed using 60 Vbeta and 13 Jbeta primers. This table comes from immunoSEQ multiplex PCR, and its TCRdb copy is limited to in-frame clones, with some not included. The sample contains 150,000 to 200,000 clones, approximately 82% of which appear only once. As concerns this clone: Its antigen is unidentified.

The chain has TRBV6-5 and TRBJ2-7; TRBD1 aligns across 8 bases. This sequence originates from a man aged 45-60 years in good health and CMV-seropositive. The specimen was PBMCs. The CDR3: CASSVGTGPYEQYF. DNA for the CDR3: TGTGCCAGCAGTGTGGGGACAGGACCCTACGAGCAGTACTTC.